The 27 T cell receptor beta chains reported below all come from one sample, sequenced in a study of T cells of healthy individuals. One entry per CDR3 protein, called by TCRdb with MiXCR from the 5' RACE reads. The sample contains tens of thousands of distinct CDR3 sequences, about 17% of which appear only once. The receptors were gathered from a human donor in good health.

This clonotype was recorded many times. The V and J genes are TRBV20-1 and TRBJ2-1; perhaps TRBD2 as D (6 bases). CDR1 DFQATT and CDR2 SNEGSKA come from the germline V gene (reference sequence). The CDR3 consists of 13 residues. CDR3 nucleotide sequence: TGCAGCCTTAAAGCGGGCTCCTACAATGAGCAGTTCTTC. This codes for CSLKAGSYNEQFF.

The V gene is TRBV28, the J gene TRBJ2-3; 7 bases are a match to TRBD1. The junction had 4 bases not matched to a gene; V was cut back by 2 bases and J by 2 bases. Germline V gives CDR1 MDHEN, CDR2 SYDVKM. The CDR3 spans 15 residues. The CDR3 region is CASSLRTGYTDTQYF. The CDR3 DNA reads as TGTGCCAGCAGTTTAAGGACAGGCTACACAGATACGCAGTATTTT.

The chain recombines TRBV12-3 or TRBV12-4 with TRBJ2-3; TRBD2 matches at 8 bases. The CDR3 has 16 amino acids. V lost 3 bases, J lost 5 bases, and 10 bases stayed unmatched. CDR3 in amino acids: CASSFSGTNRGDTQYF. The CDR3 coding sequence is TGTGCCAGCAGTTTTAGCGGGACAAACAGAGGAGATACGCAGTATTTT.

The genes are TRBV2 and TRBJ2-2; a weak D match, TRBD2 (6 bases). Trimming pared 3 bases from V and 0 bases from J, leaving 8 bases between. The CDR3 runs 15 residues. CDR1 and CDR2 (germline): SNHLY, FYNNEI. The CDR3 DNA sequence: TGTGCCAGCAGTGAGTGGGGGGCGAACACCGGGGAGCTGTTTTTT. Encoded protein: CASSEWGANTGELFF.

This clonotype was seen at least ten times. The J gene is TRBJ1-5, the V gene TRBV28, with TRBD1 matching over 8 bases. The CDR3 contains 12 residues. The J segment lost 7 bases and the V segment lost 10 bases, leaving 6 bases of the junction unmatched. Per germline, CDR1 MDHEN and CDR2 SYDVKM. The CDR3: CATRQGLQPQHF. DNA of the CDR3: TGTGCCACCCGACAGGGGCTCCAGCCCCAGCATTTT.

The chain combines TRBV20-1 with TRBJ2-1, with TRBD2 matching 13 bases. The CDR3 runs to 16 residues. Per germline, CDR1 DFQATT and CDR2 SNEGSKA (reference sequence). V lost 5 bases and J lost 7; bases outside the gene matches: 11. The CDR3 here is CSAHPTTSGRSNEQFF. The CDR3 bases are TGCAGTGCTCACCCCACGACTAGCGGGAGGTCGAATGAGCAGTTCTTC.

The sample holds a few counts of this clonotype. CDR3 sequence reads: CSVADNTDTQYF. In nucleotides, the CDR3 is TGCAGCGTTGCGGACAACACAGATACGCAGTATTTT. The V and J genes are TRBV29-1 and TRBJ2-3; maybe TRBD1 (5 bases). Germline assignment: CDR1 SQVTM and CDR2 ANQGSEA. Trimming took 4 bases from V and 2 from J, leaving 7 bases between them. This CDR3 contains 12 residues.

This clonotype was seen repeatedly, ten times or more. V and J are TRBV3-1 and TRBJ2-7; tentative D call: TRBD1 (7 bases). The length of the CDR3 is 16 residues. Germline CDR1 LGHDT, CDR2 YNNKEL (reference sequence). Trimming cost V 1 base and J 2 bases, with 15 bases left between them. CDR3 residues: CASSQGPQGGAYEQYF. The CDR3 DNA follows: TGTGCCAGCAGCCAAGGACCCCAGGGGGGAGCCTACGAGCAGTACTTC.

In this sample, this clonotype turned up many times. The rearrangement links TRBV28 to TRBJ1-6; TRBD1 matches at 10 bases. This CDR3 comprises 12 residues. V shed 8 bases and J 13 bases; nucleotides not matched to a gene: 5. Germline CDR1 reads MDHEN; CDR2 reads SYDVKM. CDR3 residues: CASCATGGPLHF. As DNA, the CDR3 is TGTGCCAGCTGCGCGACAGGGGGCCCCCTCCACTTT.

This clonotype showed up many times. In nucleotides, the CDR3 is TGTGCCAGCAGTGACGGGACTAGCGACACAGATACGCAGTATTTT. It translates to CASSDGTSDTDTQYF. This rearrangement joins TRBV6-4 to TRBJ2-3; 10 bases match TRBD2. The CDR3 runs to 15 residues. V trimming: 2 bases; J trimming: 2 bases; junction bases outside the gene matches: 1. Germline CDR1 is MRHNA and CDR2 is SNTAGT.

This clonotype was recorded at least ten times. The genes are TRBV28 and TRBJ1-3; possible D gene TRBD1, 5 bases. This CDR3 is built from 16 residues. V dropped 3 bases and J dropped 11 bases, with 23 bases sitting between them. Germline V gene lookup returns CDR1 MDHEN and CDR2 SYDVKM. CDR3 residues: CASSFLRDAFLQAIYF. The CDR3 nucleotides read TGTGCCAGCAGTTTCCTTCGGGACGCGTTCCTCCAGGCCATATATTTT.

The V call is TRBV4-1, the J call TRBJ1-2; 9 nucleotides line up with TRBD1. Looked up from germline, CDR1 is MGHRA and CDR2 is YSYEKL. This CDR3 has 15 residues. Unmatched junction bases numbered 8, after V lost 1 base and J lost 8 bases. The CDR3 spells CASSQVGTGKHGYTF. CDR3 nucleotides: TGCGCCAGCAGCCAAGTAGGGACAGGGAAACACGGCTACACCTTC.

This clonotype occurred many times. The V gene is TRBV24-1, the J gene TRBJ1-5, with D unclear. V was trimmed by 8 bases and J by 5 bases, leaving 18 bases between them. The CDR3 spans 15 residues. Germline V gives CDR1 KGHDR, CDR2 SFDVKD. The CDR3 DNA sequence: TGTGCCACCAACTTAAGGGTTGTGGACGATCAGCCCCAGCATTTT. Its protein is CATNLRVVDDQPQHF.

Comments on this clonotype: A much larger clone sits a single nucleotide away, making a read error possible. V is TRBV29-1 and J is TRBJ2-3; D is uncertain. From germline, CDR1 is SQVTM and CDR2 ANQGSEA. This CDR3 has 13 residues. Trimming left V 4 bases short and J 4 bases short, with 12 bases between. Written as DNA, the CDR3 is TGCAGCGTTGTCAGGATTGGGGCAGATACGCAGTATTTT. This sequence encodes CSVVRIGADTQYF.

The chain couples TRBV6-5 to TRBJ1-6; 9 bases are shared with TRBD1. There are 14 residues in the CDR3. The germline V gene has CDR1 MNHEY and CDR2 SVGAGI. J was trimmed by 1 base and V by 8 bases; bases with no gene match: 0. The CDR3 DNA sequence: TGTGCCAGCGGACAGGGGTCCTATAATTCACCCCTCCACTTT. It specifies CASGQGSYNSPLHF.

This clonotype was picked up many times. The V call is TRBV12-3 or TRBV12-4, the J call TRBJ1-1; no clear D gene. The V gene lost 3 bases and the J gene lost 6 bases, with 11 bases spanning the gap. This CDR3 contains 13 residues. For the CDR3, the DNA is TGTGCCAGCAGTTTCAGGAGTAACTCTGAAGCTTTCTTT. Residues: CASSFRSNSEAFF.

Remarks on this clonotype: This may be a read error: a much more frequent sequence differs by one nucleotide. The CDR3 nucleotides are TGTGCCAGCAGCCAAGGAGGCAGATTATATGGAAGCTACACCTTC. Translated, it gives CASSQGGRLYGSYTF. The rearrangement joins TRBV3-1 to TRBJ1-2; D remains unclear. The CDR3 length is 15 residues. Trimming took 1 base from V and 9 from J, leaving 18 bases between them. Germline CDR1 and CDR2: LGHDT and YNNKEL (reference sequence). The entire variable domain, with the rest obtained from reference TRBV3-1 and TRBJ1-2, is as follows: DTAVSQTPKYLVTQMGNDKSIKCEQNLGHDTMYWYKQDSKKFLKIMFSYNNKELIINETVPNRFSPKSPDKAHLNLHINSLELGDSAVYFCASSQGGRLYGSYTFGSGTRLTVV.

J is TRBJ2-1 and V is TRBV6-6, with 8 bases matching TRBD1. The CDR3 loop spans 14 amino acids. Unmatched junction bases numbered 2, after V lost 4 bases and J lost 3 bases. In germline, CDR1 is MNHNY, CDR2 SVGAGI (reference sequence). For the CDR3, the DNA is TGTGCCAGCAGTTCGGGACAGGTCTACAATGAGCAGTTCTTC. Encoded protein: CASSSGQVYNEQFF.

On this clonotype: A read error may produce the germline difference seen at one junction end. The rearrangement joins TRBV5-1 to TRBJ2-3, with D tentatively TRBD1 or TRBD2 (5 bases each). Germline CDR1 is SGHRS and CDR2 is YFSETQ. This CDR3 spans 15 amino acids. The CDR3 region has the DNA TGTGCCAGCAGCTTATGGGGGAGTGGCACAGATACGCAGTATTTT. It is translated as CASSLWGSGTDTQYF.

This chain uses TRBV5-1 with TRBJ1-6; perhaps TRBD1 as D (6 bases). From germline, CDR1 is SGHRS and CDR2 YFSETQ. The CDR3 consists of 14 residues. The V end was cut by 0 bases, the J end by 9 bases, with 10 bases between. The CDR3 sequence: CASSLVPGASPLHF. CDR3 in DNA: TGCGCCAGCAGCTTGGTTCCAGGGGCTTCACCCCTCCACTTT.

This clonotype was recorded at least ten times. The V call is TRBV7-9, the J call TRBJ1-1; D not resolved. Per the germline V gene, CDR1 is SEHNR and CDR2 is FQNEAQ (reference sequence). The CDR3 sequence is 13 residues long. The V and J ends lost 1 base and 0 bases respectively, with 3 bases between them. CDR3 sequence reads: CASSLDVNTEAFF. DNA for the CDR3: TGTGCCAGCAGCTTAGACGTGAACACTGAAGCTTTCTTT.

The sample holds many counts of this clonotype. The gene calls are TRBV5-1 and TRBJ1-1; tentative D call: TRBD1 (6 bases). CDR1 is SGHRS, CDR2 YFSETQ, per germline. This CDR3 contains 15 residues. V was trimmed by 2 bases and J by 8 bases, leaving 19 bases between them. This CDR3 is CASSLLVAKGGEAFF. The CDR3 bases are TGCGCCAGCAGCTTATTAGTCGCAAAGGGGGGGGAAGCTTTCTTT.

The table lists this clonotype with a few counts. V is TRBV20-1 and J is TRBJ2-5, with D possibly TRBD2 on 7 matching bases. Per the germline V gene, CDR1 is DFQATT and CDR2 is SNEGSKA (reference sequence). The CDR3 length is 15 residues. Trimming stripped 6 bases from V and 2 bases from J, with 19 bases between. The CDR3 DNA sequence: TGCAGTGCAACCAATGCAGGGGAGGGTCAAGAGACCCAGTACTTC. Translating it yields CSATNAGEGQETQYF.

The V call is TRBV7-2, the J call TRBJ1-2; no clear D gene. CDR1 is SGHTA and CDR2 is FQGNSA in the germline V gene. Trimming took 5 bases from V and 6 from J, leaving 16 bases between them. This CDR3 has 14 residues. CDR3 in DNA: TGTGCCAGCAGCCCCGGACCAGGCGTAGATGGCTACACCTTC. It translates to CASSPGPGVDGYTF.

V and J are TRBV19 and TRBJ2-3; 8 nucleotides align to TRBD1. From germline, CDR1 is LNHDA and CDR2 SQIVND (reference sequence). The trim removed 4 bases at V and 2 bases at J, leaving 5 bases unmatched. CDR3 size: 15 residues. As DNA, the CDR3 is TGTGCCAGTAGTAGAGGGACAGGAAACACAGATACGCAGTATTTT. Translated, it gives CASSRGTGNTDTQYF.

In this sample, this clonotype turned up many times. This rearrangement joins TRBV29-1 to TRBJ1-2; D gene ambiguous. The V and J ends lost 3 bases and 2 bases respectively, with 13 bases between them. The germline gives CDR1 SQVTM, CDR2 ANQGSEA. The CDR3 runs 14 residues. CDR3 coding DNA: TGCAGCGTTGACGGGCAGGCCCTCAACTATGGCTACACCTTC. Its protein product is CSVDGQALNYGYTF.

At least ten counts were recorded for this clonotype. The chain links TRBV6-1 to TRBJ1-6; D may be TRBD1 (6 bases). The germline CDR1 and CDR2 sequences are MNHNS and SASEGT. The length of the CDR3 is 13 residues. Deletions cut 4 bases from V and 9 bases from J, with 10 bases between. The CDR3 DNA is TGTGCCAGCAGTGGACAGGCGGGTTCACCCCTCCACTTT. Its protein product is CASSGQAGSPLHF.